The present entry profiles one TCR beta chain with its context. Its antigen specificity is not known. Base-call qualities are not available, and no considerably larger clone is one nucleotide away. TCRbeta CDR3 regions were amplified from genomic DNA by means of the immunoSEQ Assay, a bias-controlled multiplex PCR. Concerning the study's data processing: Within the assay, amplification of reference gene primers was used to estimate how many nucleated cells each sample contained. To quantify the absolute abundance of each unique TCRbeta CDR3 rearrangement, sequence reads were collapsed and filtered. Productive Simpson clonality was computed per sample as the square root of Simpson's diversity index over productive rearrangements. As stored in TCRdb, this immuneACCESS dataset retains in-frame rearrangements with V and J assigned. A fraction of the clones does not appear; measured against another copy, unresolved V genes explain less than half of the discrepancy, and the remainder lacks a known reason. For V, J and clone size, that table is used; D and trimming come from the DNA. This sample has about 53,000 clones in its table, and approximately 80% of those were observed once. Roughly two fifths of the sample is in the top ten clones.

Collaborating institutions collected whole blood in K2EDTA tubes following their own protocols. For TCRbeta analysis, collaborator samples were shipped as frozen whole blood, as isolated PBMCs, or as DNA extracted from either sample type. From a lookup of the germline V gene, CDR1 and CDR2 are LGHNA and YSLEER. At the junction V is shortened by 3 bases and J by 6 bases, with 17 bases in between. The CDR3 has 16 amino acids, counting the end cysteine and phenylalanine. The sequence is cut down to CDR3 DNA, 48 bases in frame from base 1. This sample was included in a study of blood T cell repertoires in COVID-19 (dated by TCRdb to 2019 to 2021). A note on the overall study: The collaborator samples originated in the United States, Italy and Spain and spanned the acute and convalescent phases of COVID-19. The prospective study material was composed of cDNA or gDNA derived from T cells, B-cell-depleted T cells, or PBMCs. Subjects who had been exposed to COVID-19, were actively infected with it, or had recovered from it provided the deeply sampled blood TCRbeta repertoires that made up the dataset. The repertoires were made available in a free public database intended to serve as a resource for research on the immune response to SARS-CoV-2. Samples were obtained from the ongoing ImmuneRACE study (first 160 participants) and from over 1,000 subjects provided by 6 global collaborators. A de-identified subject ID, COVID-19 status, age in years and sex were almost always included in the sample metadata. Where available, HLA class I and class II types were obtained from metadata supplied by the sample provider rather than from assay-based typing. The full study reports these points: The quantity of clinical and demographic metadata differed by source and by participant and was supplied without curation.

The TCR was taken from a man aged 65 to 85 with active or convalescent COVID-19. Input material: peripheral blood. The chain is encoded by TRBV4-3 joined to TRBJ1-4; TRBD1 could be the D gene, as 5 bases match. CDR3 reads: CASSQIGGGRDEKLFF. At the DNA level, the sequence is TGCGCCAGCAGCCAGATTGGGGGAGGGCGGGATGAAAAACTGTTTTTT.